This T cell receptor (beta chain) was observed in a study of blood T cell repertoires in COVID-19. The sample holds a few counts of this clone. Unmatched junction bases numbered 9, after V lost 6 bases and J lost 13 bases. CDR3 length: 13 amino acids. The method was immunoSEQ multiplex PCR; TCRdb's version includes in-frame clones alone and lacks a portion of them. The sample has a few hundred thousand clones, about 89% seen once. The gene calls are TRBV12-3 or TRBV12-4 and TRBJ2-2, with TRBD1 matching over 9 bases. Sequenced material: peripheral blood. This sequence was found in a man aged 40-55 years who had recovered from COVID-19. CDR3 coding DNA: TGTGCCAGCAGCCCCGGACAGGGGCGGAGGCTGTTTTTT. Encoded protein: CASSPGQGRRLFF.